This passage covers 22 T cell receptor beta chains from one sample sequenced in a study of cytomegalovirus exposure and HLA in healthy donors. 60 Vbeta and 13 Jbeta primers were used in PCR. Using immunoSEQ multiplex PCR, the repertoire was profiled, and TCRdb retains in-frame clones only, with some absent. The table has about 200,000 clones, around 82% seen once. Sequencing used PBMCs. These receptors all come from a woman aged 25 to 39 in good health and CMV-seronegative.

The chain links TRBV10-3 to TRBJ2-1; 7 nucleotides agree with TRBD1. J lost 7 bases, V lost 0 bases, and 6 bases had no gene match. Germline CDR1 is ENHRY and CDR2 is SYGVKD. The CDR3 sequence is 15 residues long. The DNA of the CDR3 is TGTGCCATCAGTGAGTCGACAGGGTCGTGGAATGAGCAGTTCTTC. Translated, it gives CAISESTGSWNEQFF.

This chain links TRBV6-1 with TRBJ1-3, with D unclear. The CDR3 runs to 18 residues. Germline CDR1 MNHNS, CDR2 SASEGT. Trimming cost V 3 bases and J 4 bases, with 22 bases left between them. CDR3 bases: TGTGCCAGCAGTGAGCTTTCAGGTGTAGAAGTGCCCGGAAACACCATATATTTT. Encoded protein: CASSELSGVEVPGNTIYF.

The chain couples TRBV7-9 to TRBJ2-7, with TRBD1 matching 7 bases. This CDR3 has 13 amino acids. The V segment lost 2 bases and the J segment 4 bases; nucleotides outside the gene matches: 2. The V gene's germline CDR1 is SEHNR and CDR2 FQNEAQ (reference sequence). The CDR3 DNA reads TGTGCCAGCAGCTTAAGGGGGCGATACGAGCAGTACTTC. Amino acid sequence: CASSLRGRYEQYF.

Comments on this clone: This same CDR3 is encoded by further DNA sequences in the sample. The J gene is TRBJ2-3, the V gene TRBV30; D might be TRBD2 (6 bases). The CDR3 extends over 15 amino acids. The germline gives CDR1 GTSNPN, CDR2 SVGIG (reference sequence). Trimming removed 4 bases at V and 5 bases at J, with 19 bases between. The CDR3 region is CAWKVSYGAGDTQYF. The DNA of the CDR3 is TGTGCCTGGAAGGTCTCCTATGGAGCGGGAGATACGCAGTATTTT.

This chain links TRBV6-5 with TRBJ2-3, with D uncertain. V shed 4 bases and J shed 6 bases, with 14 bases lying between them. The V gene's germline CDR1 is MNHEY and CDR2 SVGAGI. This CDR3 comprises 14 residues. The CDR3 sequence: CASSSPWRSDTQYF. The CDR3 DNA is TGTGCCAGCAGTTCCCCCTGGAGATCCGATACGCAGTATTTT.

A remark on this clone: The junction departs from the called germline gene at one end, perhaps through a read error. This sequence joins TRBV5-1 and TRBJ1-2, with TRBD1 as a possible D gene (5 bases). Germline V lookup: CDR1 SGHRS, CDR2 YFSETQ. The CDR3 covers 16 residues. In DNA form, the CDR3 reads TGCGCCAGCAGCTTGATAGGAGGGGTGGCTAACTATGGCTACCCCTTC. Translated, it gives CASSLIGGVANYGYPF.

The chain employs TRBV7-6 and TRBJ2-3; 10 nucleotides match TRBD2. The CDR3 covers 15 residues. Trimming cost V 5 bases and J 2 bases; bases outside gene matches: 4. Germline CDR1 reads SGHVS; CDR2 reads FNYEAQ. The CDR3 spells CASSPGTSDTDTQYF. The DNA for the CDR3 is TGTGCCAGCAGCCCCGGGACTAGCGACACAGATACGCAGTATTTT.

This clone was observed once. V is TRBV14 and J is TRBJ1-1; 7 positions match TRBD1. Per germline, CDR1 SGHDN and CDR2 FVKESK. V dropped 2 bases and J dropped 5; count of bases not matched to a gene: 11. CDR3 length: 16 residues. The CDR3 sequence is CASSQPEGALWTEAFF. For the CDR3, the DNA is TGTGCCAGCAGCCAACCGGAGGGGGCGCTTTGGACTGAAGCTTTCTTT.

The CDR3 nucleotides are TGTGCCAGCAGCCAAGGGAGCGGGAGAAGCGACGAGCAGTACTTC. Translation gives CASSQGSGRSDEQYF. The rearrangement uses TRBV4-2 and TRBJ2-7; 8 nucleotides match TRBD2. Germline values: CDR1 LGHNA, CDR2 YNFKEQ. The CDR3 is made up of 15 amino acids. V lost 1 base, J lost 5 bases, and 7 bases stayed unmatched.

The chain is built from TRBV9 and TRBJ2-1; weak D call: TRBD1 (6 bases). Germline loops: CDR1 SGDLS, CDR2 YYNGEE. Trimming took off 3 bases at V and 7 bases at J, with 8 bases between the two ends. This CDR3 spans 12 amino acids. CDR3 in DNA: TGTGCCAGCAGCGCCCAGGGGAATGAGCAGTTCTTC. It is translated as CASSAQGNEQFF.

The rearrangement uses TRBV7-6 and TRBJ2-7, with D perhaps matching TRBD1 (6 bases). The CDR3 has 18 residues. Germline loops: CDR1 SGHVS, CDR2 FNYEAQ. The V gene lost 2 bases and the J gene lost 2 bases, with 22 bases spanning the gap. The CDR3 DNA reads TGTGCCAGCAGCTTATTTGCAGGGGCCTTGTCCTCTACCTACGAGCAGTACTTC. Translating gives CASSLFAGALSSTYEQYF. The complete variable domain, with remaining parts taken from reference TRBV7-6 and TRBJ2-7, reads GAGVSQSPRYKVTKRGQDVALRCDPISGHVSLYWYRQALGQGPEFLTYFNYEAQQDKSGLPNDRFSAERPEGSISTLTIQRTEQRDSAMYRCASSLFAGALSSTYEQYFGPGTRLTVT.

This clone was seen a few times. The chain carries TRBV6-5 and TRBJ2-7, with 7 bases identical to TRBD2. The J segment lost 4 bases and the V segment lost 6 bases, leaving 9 bases of the junction unmatched. CDR1 is MNHEY, CDR2 SVGAGI, per germline. The CDR3 consists of 14 residues. CDR3 amino acids: CASSREALAYEQYF. The CDR3 nucleotides are TGTGCCAGCAGCCGGGAGGCCCTCGCTTACGAGCAGTACTTC.

The chain employs TRBV2 and TRBJ1-1; D possibly corresponds to TRBD1 (6 bases). This CDR3 has 13 amino acids. The germline gives CDR1 SNHLY, CDR2 FYNNEI. Trimming left V 7 bases short and J 1 base short, with 10 bases between. The CDR3: CASMLGGNTEAFF. Here the CDR3 DNA reads TGTGCCAGCATGCTAGGGGGGAACACTGAAGCTTTCTTT.

There are a few counts of this clone. J is TRBJ2-2 and V is TRBV5-6; 8 bases line up with TRBD2. CDR1 and CDR2 from the germline V gene are SGHDT and YYEEEE. The CDR3 length is 16 residues. V was pared by 4 bases and J by 4 bases, with 9 bases of the junction left unmatched. The CDR3 sequence: CASSLGLAVGTGELFF. CDR3 sequence (DNA): TGTGCCAGCAGCCTAGGACTAGCAGTAGGCACCGGGGAGCTGTTTTTT.

The chain carries TRBV27 and TRBJ1-4; TRBD1 aligns across 7 bases. This CDR3 is 15 amino acids long. The trim removed 5 bases at V and 8 bases at J, leaving 11 bases unmatched. The germline CDR1 and CDR2 sequences are MNHEY and SMNVEV (reference sequence). CDR3 DNA sequence: TGTGCCAGCAGTCCTAAAGACAGGGTTGGGGAAAAACTGTTTTTT. It specifies CASSPKDRVGEKLFF.

This clone was observed a handful of times. For the CDR3, the DNA is TGTGCCAGCAGCTTCCACTACAATGAGCAGTTCTTC. Translation: CASSFHYNEQFF. The chain is built from TRBV5-6 and TRBJ2-1; D is unclear. CDR1 SGHDT and CDR2 YYEEEE come from the germline V gene. V was pared by 2 bases and J by 3 bases, with 3 bases between. The CDR3 sequence is 12 residues long.

V gene TRBV6-5 combines with J gene TRBJ2-7, with 7 positions matching TRBD2. The CDR3 contains 13 residues. V was clipped by 2 bases and J by 4 bases; unmatched bases: 2. Germline assignment: CDR1 MNHEY and CDR2 SVGAGI. The DNA of the CDR3 is TGTGCCAGCAGTTACGGGAGGGCGTACGAGCAGTACTTC. Translating it yields CASSYGRAYEQYF.

The gene calls are TRBV28 and TRBJ1-5; 8 nucleotides match TRBD1. Germline V lookup: CDR1 MDHEN, CDR2 SYDVKM. The CDR3 is 16 amino acids. J gave up 2 bases and V 6 bases, and 9 bases lay outside the gene matches. The CDR3 DNA follows: TGTGCCAGCAGCCCCCAGGGGGCTAGGGGCAATCAGCCCCAGCATTTT. The encoded protein is CASSPQGARGNQPQHF. Combining the CDR3 with reference TRBV28 and TRBJ1-5 gives the whole variable domain DVKVTQSSRYLVKRTGEKVFLECVQDMDHENMFWYRQDPGLGLRLIYFSYDVKMKEKGDIPEGYSVSREKKERFSLILESASTNQTSMYLCASSPQGARGNQPQHFGDGTRLSIL.

As concerns this clone: One junction end disagrees with the germline gene, perhaps due to a read error. The chain links TRBV7-8 to TRBJ2-3, with TRBD1 matching 7 bases. The CDR3 contains 15 residues. Looked up from germline, CDR1 is SGHVS and CDR2 is FQNEAQ. The CDR3 spells CASSLDRATTDTQYF. The DNA for the CDR3 is TGTGCCAGCAGTTTAGACAGGGCCACCACAGATACGCAGTATTTT.

The gene calls are TRBV14 and TRBJ2-3; 9 bases agree with TRBD1. Trimming at V came to 3 bases and at J to 2 bases, leaving 12 bases not matched to a gene. The CDR3 runs to 18 residues. CDR1 and CDR2 (germline): SGHDN, FVKESK. The CDR3 nucleotides are TGTGCCAGCAGCCATCCGCCGCCGGGACAGGGTCCCACAGATACGCAGTATTTT. Residues: CASSHPPPGQGPTDTQYF.

The CDR3 reads CASSFLRDRLSGELFF. The CDR3 nucleotides are TGTGCCAGCAGCTTCCTTAGGGACAGATTAAGCGGGGAGCTGTTTTTT. This chain connects TRBV7-9 to TRBJ2-2; 7 bases agree with TRBD1. This CDR3 contains 16 residues. Per germline, CDR1 SEHNR and CDR2 FQNEAQ (reference sequence). V lost 3 bases and J lost 7; bases outside the gene matches: 11. Combining the CDR3 with reference TRBV7-9 and TRBJ2-2 gives the whole variable domain DTGVSQNPRHKITKRGQNVTFRCDPISEHNRLYWYRQTLGQGPEFLTYFQNEAQLEKSRLLSDRFSAERPKGSFSTLEIQRTEQGDSAMYLCASSFLRDRLSGELFFGEGSRLTVL.

The chain has TRBV27 and TRBJ2-5; TRBD1 matches at 11 bases. CDR3 length equals 17 residues. Germline-derived CDR1 and CDR2 are MNHEY and SMNVEV (reference sequence). Losses at the gene ends were 6 bases for V and 5 bases for J; bases not matched to a gene: 14. CDR3 residues: CASSHPKRTGGVETQYF. CDR3 sequence (DNA): TGTGCCAGCAGCCACCCGAAAAGGACAGGGGGCGTGGAGACCCAGTACTTC.